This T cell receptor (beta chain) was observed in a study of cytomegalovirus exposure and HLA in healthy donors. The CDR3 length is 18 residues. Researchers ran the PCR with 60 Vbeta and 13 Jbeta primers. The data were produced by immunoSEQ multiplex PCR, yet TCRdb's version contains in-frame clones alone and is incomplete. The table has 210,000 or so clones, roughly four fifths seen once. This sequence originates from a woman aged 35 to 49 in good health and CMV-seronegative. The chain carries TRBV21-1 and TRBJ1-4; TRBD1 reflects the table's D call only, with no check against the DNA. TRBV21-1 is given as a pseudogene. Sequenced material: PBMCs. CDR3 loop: CASSGLTGDPSANEKLFF. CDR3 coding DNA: TGTGCCAGCAGCGGCTTGACAGGGGATCCTTCGGCTAATGAAAAACTGTTTTTT.